The rows below give T cell receptor beta chains drawn from one sample of a study of T cell repertoires in cytomegalovirus infection. TCRdb independently ran MiXCR on the reads; one entry per CDR3 protein. The sample lists about 310,000 distinct CDR3 sequences, roughly 9.3% occurring once. The sequencing input was PBMCs. These receptors were collected from a human donor in good health (CMV status not recorded). Some clones in this sample may be carry-over from other donors' samples. Both conserved end residues are part of each CDR3. D genes are given only for firm matches. Size is stated for part of the rows, as once, few or many counts, or as a class when the clone is expanded.

D	V	size	J	DNA	CDR3
-	TRBV20-1	few	TRBJ2-3	TGCAGTGCTCCCGTGGGAACTAGCACAGATACGCAGTATTTT	CSAPVGTSTDTQYF
TRBD1	TRBV6-6	many	TRBJ2-7	TGTGCCAGCAGTTACGAGGGACAGAGCTACGAGCAGTACTTC	CASSYEGQSYEQYF
-	TRBV28	-	TRBJ1-2	TGTGCCAGCAGTGGATACTATGGCTACACCTTC	CASSGYYGYTF
TRBD1	TRBV7-9	many	TRBJ2-2	TGTGCCAGCAGCCTAATGACAGGGGCGAACCGGCCCGGGGAGCTGTTTTTT	CASSLMTGANRPGELFF
-	TRBV29-1	many	TRBJ2-1	TGCAGCGTTGAAGGAGGGAACAATGAGCAGTTCTTC	CSVEGGNNEQFF
TRBD1	TRBV5-1	many	TRBJ2-5	TGCGCCAGCAGCTTGGCGGGACAGGCAGGGGAGACCCAGTACTTC	CASSLAGQAGETQYF
-	TRBV7-2	many	TRBJ2-3	TGTGCCAGCAGCCGACATGACACAGATACGCAGTATTTT	CASSRHDTDTQYF
TRBD2	TRBV12-3/TRBV12-4	many	TRBJ2-3	TGTGCCAGCAGCCTCATTCGTAGCGGGCGCACAGATACGCAGTATTTT	CASSLIRSGRTDTQYF
-	TRBV6-2/TRBV6-3	few	TRBJ2-7	TGTGCAGGGCAGTGGAATGAGCAGTACTTC	CAGQWNEQYF
TRBD1	TRBV7-2	many	TRBJ1-2	TGTGCCAGCAGCTTACCCGGGACAGGGATGAATGGCTACACCTTC	CASSLPGTGMNGYTF
TRBD2	TRBV7-2	many	TRBJ2-5	TGTGCCAGCAGCACCCGACTAGCGGGGAGAGAGACCCAGTACTTC	CASSTRLAGRETQYF
-	TRBV28	many	TRBJ1-5	TGTGCCAGCAGTCCTTCGGAGGTCGGCGGACAGCCCCAGCATTTT	CASSPSEVGGQPQHF
TRBD1	TRBV20-1	many	TRBJ1-1	TGCAGTGCTAGAGCCCAAGAGGGACAGGGGCGGACTGAAGCTTTCTTT	CSARAQEGQGRTEAFF
-	TRBV2	many	TRBJ2-3	TGTGCCAGCCGTGGGACAAGTCCGACAAAAAGCACAGATACGCAGTATTTT	CASRGTSPTKSTDTQYF
TRBD1	TRBV7-9	many	TRBJ1-2	TGTGCCAGCAGCTCGGGACAGGGGGCTAACTATGGCTACACCTTC	CASSSGQGANYGYTF
-	TRBV12-5	few	TRBJ2-1	TGTGCTAGTGGTTTGGTCTCGAGCAATGAGCAGTTCTTC	CASGLVSSNEQFF
TRBD2	TRBV12-3/TRBV12-4	many	TRBJ2-1	TGTGCCAGCAGTTCCTGGACTAGCGGGGGGGCGGTCAATGAGCAGTTCTTC	CASSSWTSGGAVNEQFF
TRBD1	TRBV5-6	many	TRBJ1-2	TGTGCCAGCAGCCACCGGGGACAGGGGGCAAGTGGCTACACCTTC	CASSHRGQGASGYTF
-	TRBV9	-	TRBJ2-2	TGTGCCAGCAGCGTGGTAACAGTAGGCGGGGAGCTGTTTTTT	CASSVVTVGGELFF
-	TRBV20-1	many	TRBJ2-1	TGCAGTGCTAGACATCTTATACTAAGCGGGGAGCAGTTCTTC	CSARHLILSGEQFF
TRBD2	TRBV7-9	many	TRBJ2-2	TGTGCCAGCAGCTTAATCAGCGGGGGAAACACCGGGGAGCTGTTTTTT	CASSLISGGNTGELFF
TRBD1	TRBV28	many	TRBJ2-2	TGTGCCAGCAGACCCTTTCCAGGGGGCTTCATCACCGGGGAGCTGTTTTTT	CASRPFPGGFITGELFF
-	TRBV7-2	many	TRBJ2-7	TGTGCCAGCAGCCCACGACAGGGAGGTTCCTACGAGCAGTACTTC	CASSPRQGGSYEQYF
-	TRBV2	few	TRBJ1-2	TGTGCCAGCAGTGAGCGGGGGGGACCGCGGAATGGCTACACCTTC	CASSERGGPRNGYTF
TRBD2	TRBV13	few	TRBJ2-2	TGTGCCAGCAGCCCCCCTAGCGGGGGGACCGGGGAGCTGTTTTTT	CASSPPSGGTGELFF
TRBD1	TRBV2	many	TRBJ1-5	TGTGCCAGCAGTGGGACAGGGGGAGGCGGTCAGCCCCAGCATTTT	CASSGTGGGGQPQHF
-	TRBV25-1	many	TRBJ2-3	TGTGCCAGCACCAGGACGGACCTTAGCACAGATACGCAGTATTTT	CASTRTDLSTDTQYF
TRBD1	TRBV7-9	many	TRBJ2-1	TGTGCCAGCATCTCCGGGACAGGAGCCTACAATGAGCAGTTCTTC	CASISGTGAYNEQFF
TRBD1	TRBV5-1	many	TRBJ2-2	TGCGCCAGCAGCTTGGTGGGACAGGGAACCACCGGGGAGCTGTTTTTT	CASSLVGQGTTGELFF
TRBD2	TRBV20-1	-	TRBJ2-2	TGCAGTGCTCCAAGCTCTAGCGGGGGTTCCACCGGGGAGCTGTTTTTT	CSAPSSSGGSTGELFF
-	TRBV7-2	many	TRBJ1-3	TGTGCCAGCAGCTTAACGGAGGGTCCGGGAAACACCATATATTTT	CASSLTEGPGNTIYF
-	TRBV5-5	many	TRBJ2-5	TGTGCCAGCAGCCTGCAACCGGGACACAAAGAGACCCAGTACTTC	CASSLQPGHKETQYF
TRBD1	TRBV20-1	many	TRBJ2-1	TGCAGTGCTTGCCTCATCCGGGACAGAACCTACAATGAGCAGTTCTTC	CSACLIRDRTYNEQFF
-	TRBV6-5	many	TRBJ2-5	TGTGCCAGCAGTCCAAATGGGGGGAGGTCTGAGACCCAGTACTTC	CASSPNGGRSETQYF
-	TRBV6-2/TRBV6-3	few	TRBJ1-5	TGTGCCAGCAGTTACTCGATGGGACAAACCAATCAGCCCCAGCATTTT	CASSYSMGQTNQPQHF
-	TRBV28	many	TRBJ1-2	TGTGCCAGCAGTTCCATTGATCACGCTAACTATGGCTACACCTTC	CASSSIDHANYGYTF
-	TRBV20-1	many	TRBJ2-5	TGCAGTGCTAGAGGAGGGGGTCGGGAGACCCAGTACTTC	CSARGGGRETQYF
TRBD1	TRBV6-6	many	TRBJ1-5	TGTGCCAGCAGGCCGATCTCGGACAGGGGTAGCAATCAGCCCCAGCATTTT	CASRPISDRGSNQPQHF
-	TRBV12-3/TRBV12-4	few	TRBJ1-1	TGTGCCAGCAGTTTAGGATCAGCCTTCTGGGCTTTCTTT	CASSLGSAFWAFF
TRBD1	TRBV5-1	-	TRBJ1-6	TGCGCCAGCAGCGCCGGGGACAGGGGGGTACGTTCACCCCTCCACTTT	CASSAGDRGVRSPLHF
TRBD1	TRBV7-9	many	TRBJ1-1	TGTGCCAGCAGCTTAAGGGACAGGGGGAACACTGAAGCTTTCTTT	CASSLRDRGNTEAFF
-	TRBV29-1	-	TRBJ2-1	TGCAGCGTAATTTACAATGAGCAGTTCTTC	CSVIYNEQFF
-	TRBV27	many	TRBJ2-3	TGTGCCAGCAGTTGGCAGGGGCAGGGAGATACGCAGTATTTT	CASSWQGQGDTQYF
-	TRBV10-3	many	TRBJ1-6	TGTGCCATCAGTGAGTTCTGGGGGAATTCACCCCTCCACTTT	CAISEFWGNSPLHF
-	TRBV7-8	many	TRBJ1-1	TGTGCCAGCAGCTCCAGAGGGGGTGGGAACACTGAAGCTTTCTTT	CASSSRGGGNTEAFF
TRBD2	TRBV7-9	few	TRBJ2-5	TGTGCCAGCAGCCATCGAACCCCAGCGGGACAAGAGACCCAGTACTTC	CASSHRTPAGQETQYF
-	TRBV7-9	many	TRBJ2-1	TGTGCCAGCAGCTTTAAAGGGGTTTACAATGAGCAGTTCTTC	CASSFKGVYNEQFF
-	TRBV5-1	-	TRBJ1-1	TGCGCCAGCAGCACGACGGGAATGAGCACTGAAGCTTTCTTT	CASSTTGMSTEAFF
TRBD1	TRBV7-2	many	TRBJ1-2	TGTGCCAGCAGCCCTGGACAGGAACGCGGCTACACCTTC	CASSPGQERGYTF
TRBD1	TRBV5-1	few	TRBJ2-5	TGCGCCAGCAGCCGGACAGGGCTGAGTGAGACCCAGTACTTC	CASSRTGLSETQYF